This TCR beta chain is drawn from a study of OX40 agonist ivuxolimab in advanced cancers. As to this clone: Its antigen is not known.

CDR1 is WNHNN and CDR2 is SYGVQD in the germline V gene (reference sequence). This CDR3 spans 15 amino acids. V trimming: 1 base; J trimming: 1 base; junction bases outside the gene matches: 3. Here immunoSEQ multiplex PCR was the method, and the copy in TCRdb shows in-frame clones only, minus some. The sample has some 35,000 clones, 87% seen once. Regarding the study as a whole: The study observed clonal expansion of CD4+ and CD8+ blood T cells by week 6 at 0.1 to 3.0 mg/kg.

The sequence came from an adult with an advanced solid tumor such as melanoma, head and neck, liver or kidney cancer. This sample comprised CD4+ or CD8+ T cells sorted from blood, obtained in a trial of the OX40 agonist ivuxolimab. The chain carries TRBV10-1 and TRBJ2-5; 7 bases line up with TRBD1. The CDR3 loop reads CASSEWSGGQETQYF. As DNA, the CDR3 is TGCGCCAGCAGTGAGTGGTCAGGGGGCCAAGAGACCCAGTACTTC.